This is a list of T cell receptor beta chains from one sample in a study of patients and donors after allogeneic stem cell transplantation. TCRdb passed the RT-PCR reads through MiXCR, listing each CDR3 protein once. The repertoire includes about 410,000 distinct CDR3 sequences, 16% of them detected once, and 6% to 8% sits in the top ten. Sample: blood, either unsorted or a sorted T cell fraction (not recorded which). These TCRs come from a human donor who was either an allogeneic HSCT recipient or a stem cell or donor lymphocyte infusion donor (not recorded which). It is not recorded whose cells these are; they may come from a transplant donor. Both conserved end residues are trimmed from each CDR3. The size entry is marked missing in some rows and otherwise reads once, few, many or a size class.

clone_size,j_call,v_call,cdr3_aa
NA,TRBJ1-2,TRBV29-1,SVERAGFYGYT
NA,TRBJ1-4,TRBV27,ASSFLDRREKLF
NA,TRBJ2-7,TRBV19,ASRYRDGLYEQY
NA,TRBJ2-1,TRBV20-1,SVAVSGFYNEQF
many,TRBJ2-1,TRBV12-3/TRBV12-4,ASSRVGTSGANEQF
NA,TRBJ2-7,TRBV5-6,ASSLVGNHEQY
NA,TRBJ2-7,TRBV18,ASSPGLGKGYEQY
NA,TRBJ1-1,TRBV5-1,ASSSQRVNTEAF
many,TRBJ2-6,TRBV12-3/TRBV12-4,ASSSRTGGRSGANVLT
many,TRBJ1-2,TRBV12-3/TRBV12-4,ASSLGHKNLYGYT
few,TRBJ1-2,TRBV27,ASSFRGTLGRGYT
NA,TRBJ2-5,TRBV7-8,ASSPRTERQETQY
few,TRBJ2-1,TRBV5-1,ASSTRTGNEQF
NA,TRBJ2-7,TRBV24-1,ATSAGEYEQY
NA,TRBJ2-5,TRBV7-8,ASSLGGVRDQETQY
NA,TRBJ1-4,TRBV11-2,ASSLPGTVDSTNEKLF
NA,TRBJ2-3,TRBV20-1,SASPPGGSTDTQY
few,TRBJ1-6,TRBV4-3,ASSQVEGLGSPLH
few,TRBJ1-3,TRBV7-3,ASSLKFWTVISGNTIY
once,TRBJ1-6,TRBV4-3,ASSQDPRRGGLGSPLH
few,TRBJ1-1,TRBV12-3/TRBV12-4,ASTFKGTGRFMNTEAF
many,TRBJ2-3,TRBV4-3,ASSQDRMRWLGTDTQY
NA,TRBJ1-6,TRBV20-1,SAMDPINSPLH
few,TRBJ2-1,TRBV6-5,ASSYGDGSSYNEQF
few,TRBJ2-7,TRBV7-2,ASSLAEKKGEQY
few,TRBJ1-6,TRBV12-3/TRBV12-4,ASSSRTGNRGSPLH
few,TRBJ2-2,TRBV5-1,ASSLALAGTGELF
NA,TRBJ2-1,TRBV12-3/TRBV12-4,ASIFSGSSYNEQF
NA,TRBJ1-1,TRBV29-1,SVASRQGTEAF
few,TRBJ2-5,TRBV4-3,ASSQARGWETQY
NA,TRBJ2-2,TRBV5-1,ASSLAGKDLTGELF
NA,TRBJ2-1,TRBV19,ASSIRVPLGRAREDEQF
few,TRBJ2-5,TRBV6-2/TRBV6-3,ASSRLSGETQY
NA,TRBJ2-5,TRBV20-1,SAARTSGGTQETQY
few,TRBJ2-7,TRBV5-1,ASSLAVTGPISYEQY
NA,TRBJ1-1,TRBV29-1,SVKGRVGTEAF
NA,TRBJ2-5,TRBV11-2,ASSFLRRTGIQETQY
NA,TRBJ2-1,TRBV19,ASSSRGHEQF